A single sample gave rise to the 20 T cell receptor beta chains below, sequenced in a study of graft-versus-host responses after intestinal transplantation. Here immunoSEQ multiplex PCR was the method, and the copy in TCRdb shows in-frame clones only, minus some. The sample has around 30,000 clones; more than 70% are singletons. Once graft tissue had been processed, intraepithelial and lamina propria lymphocytes were released. The sequencing here drew on ileum tissue, taken 98 days after intestinal transplantation. These receptors all come from a human patient who received an intestinal transplant, so some T cells may come from the graft donor.

The chain recombines TRBV9 with TRBJ2-1; a weak D match, TRBD1 (6 bases). The germline V gene encodes CDR1 SGDLS and CDR2 YYNGEE. The V end was cut by 3 bases, the J end by 9 bases, with 13 bases between. The CDR3 totals 13 residues. This CDR3 is CASSAGQNGEQFF. The CDR3 region has the DNA TGTGCCAGCAGCGCCGGACAGAACGGTGAGCAGTTCTTC.

This clone appeared once. The chain couples TRBV27 to TRBJ2-7; D ambiguous. The CDR3 has 14 residues. The V and J ends lost 2 bases and 2 bases respectively, with 10 bases between them. Germline V gene lookup returns CDR1 MNHEY and CDR2 SMNVEV (reference sequence). For the CDR3, the DNA is TGTGCCAGCAGTTTAATTGGCAGCGCCTACGAGCAGTACTTC. Encoded protein: CASSLIGSAYEQYF.

V and J are TRBV18 and TRBJ2-1; no definite D call. The CDR3 sequence is 18 residues long. Trimming left V 0 bases short and J 4 bases short, with 19 bases between. CDR1 and CDR2 (germline): KGHSH, LQKENI. The CDR3 DNA reads as TGTGCCAGCTCACCACCGGGCGAAGGATTGCGAGGTTACAATGAGCAGTTCTTC. This sequence encodes CASSPPGEGLRGYNEQFF.

The chain links TRBV7-9 to TRBJ1-6, with a tentative D call TRBD1 (6 bases). Between the trimmed V and J ends, which lost 1 base and 8 bases, there was a span of 18 bases. This CDR3 is 17 amino acids long. Germline CDR1 SEHNR, CDR2 FQNEAQ (reference sequence). CDR3 residues: CASSLVFTGANYSPLHF. The CDR3 nucleotides read TGTGCCAGCAGCTTAGTGTTTACGGGGGCGAATTATTCACCCCTCCACTTT.

This clone was detected only once. V usage is TRBV2 and J usage is TRBJ2-1; 8 bases agree with TRBD2. V gave up 6 bases and J gave up 8 bases; unmatched junction bases: 6. The CDR3 is 13 residues long. Germline CDR1 SNHLY, CDR2 FYNNEI. CDR3: CASSRMRGDEQFF. CDR3 DNA sequence: TGTGCCAGCAGCCGAATGCGGGGGGATGAGCAGTTCTTC.

The chain is built from TRBV4-1 and TRBJ2-7, with D possibly matching TRBD2 (6 bases). Germline V gene data show CDR1 as MGHRA and CDR2 as YSYEKL. Trimming removed 3 bases from V and 1 base from J, with 10 bases in between. This CDR3 is 14 amino acids long. CDR3 DNA sequence: TGCGCCAGCAGCCATAGGGGAGGATCCTACGAGCAGTACTTC. This encodes CASSHRGGSYEQYF.

The chain employs TRBV10-3 and TRBJ1-1; D gene ambiguous. CDR1 is ENHRY and CDR2 is SYGVKD in the germline V gene. V was cut by 3 bases and J by 7 bases, with 9 bases left in between. This CDR3 is built from 12 residues. Here the CDR3 reads CAISEAGLEAFF. Written as DNA, the CDR3 is TGTGCCATCAGTGAAGCTGGGCTTGAAGCTTTCTTT.

The chain couples TRBV10-3 to TRBJ2-5; a possible D gene is TRBD1 (6 bases). The DNA end favors TRBJ2-7, so the J call may be wrong. Germline V lookup: CDR1 ENHRY, CDR2 SYGVKD. This CDR3 is built from 14 residues. The CDR3 sequence: CAIKSSGDSYEQYF. CDR3 bases: TGTGCCATCAAATCATCAGGGGATTCCTACGAGCAGTACTTC.

The chain combines TRBV29-1 with TRBJ2-5, with 9 bases matching TRBD1. Germline values: CDR1 SQVTM, CDR2 ANQGSEA. This CDR3 is 17 amino acids long. J gave up 4 bases and V 2 bases, and 14 bases lay outside the gene matches. CDR3 in amino acids: CSVEKWRDRARRETQYF. In DNA, the CDR3 is TGCAGCGTTGAAAAGTGGAGGGACAGGGCGAGGAGAGAGACCCAGTACTTC.

This rearrangement joins TRBV6-6 to TRBJ2-7; 7 bases agree with TRBD1. V lost 6 bases to trimming and J lost 2 bases; unmatched junction nucleotides: 10. Germline V gene data show CDR1 as MNHNY and CDR2 as SVGAGI (reference sequence). The CDR3 contains 15 residues. Here the CDR3 reads CASSTYRGGAYEQYF. The CDR3 bases are TGTGCCAGCAGCACTTACAGGGGTGGGGCCTACGAGCAGTACTTC.

Only a few counts were recorded for this clone. This chain joins TRBV5-1 and TRBJ1-6, with D uncertain. Germline values: CDR1 SGHRS, CDR2 YFSETQ. Trimming pared 0 bases from V and 6 bases from J, leaving 10 bases between. This CDR3 contains 15 residues. This CDR3 is CASSLGGYRNSPLHF. The CDR3 DNA follows: TGCGCCAGCAGCTTGGGAGGGTATCGTAATTCACCCCTCCACTTT.

In this sample, this clone turned up a few times. In the same sample, other DNA sequences code for this CDR3. The chain's CDR3 is CASSLGTAFYEQYF. The CDR3 nucleotides read TGCGCCAGCAGCTTGGGGACAGCCTTTTACGAGCAGTACTTC. This sequence joins TRBV5-1 and TRBJ2-7; D is possibly TRBD1 (6 bases). This CDR3 contains 14 residues. The V gene lost 0 bases and the J gene lost 4 bases, with 11 bases spanning the gap. Germline assignment: CDR1 SGHRS and CDR2 YFSETQ. The whole variable domain, filled in from reference TRBV5-1 and TRBJ2-7, reads KAGVTQTPRYLIKTRGQQVTLSCSPISGHRSVSWYQQTPGQGLQFLFEYFSETQRNKGNFPGRFSGRQFSNSRSEMNVSTLELGDSALYLCASSLGTAFYEQYFGPGTRLTVT.

V usage is TRBV28 and J usage is TRBJ1-2; a weak D match, TRBD1 (6 bases). The CDR3 spans 16 residues. Trimming pared 5 bases from V and 2 bases from J, leaving 18 bases between. From germline, CDR1 is MDHEN and CDR2 SYDVKM. The CDR3 reads CASSEPRGHLNYGYTF. Written as DNA, the CDR3 is TGTGCCAGCAGTGAACCTAGGGGACACCTGAACTATGGCTACACCTTC.

This chain joins TRBV4-1 and TRBJ2-3; D not resolved. The CDR3 spans 13 residues. Germline V gene data show CDR1 as MGHRA and CDR2 as YSYEKL. The V and J ends lost 4 bases and 3 bases respectively, with 8 bases between them. CDR3 sequence: CASSLWGTDTQYF. The CDR3 DNA is TGCGCCAGCAGCCTCTGGGGTACAGATACGCAGTATTTT.

The chain uses TRBV11-2 and TRBJ1-5; D uncertain. V lost 3 bases and J lost 5, with 8 bases in between. CDR3 length: 13 amino acids. CDR1 SGHAT and CDR2 FQNNGV come from the germline V gene. In nucleotides, the CDR3 is TGTGCCAGCAGCTTTAGAGAGGATCAGCCCCAGCATTTT. As protein: CASSFREDQPQHF. Variable domain in full (rest from reference TRBV11-2 and TRBJ1-5): EAGVAQSPRYKIIEKRQSVAFWCNPISGHATLYWYQQILGQGPKLLIQFQNNGVVDDSQLPKDRFSAERLKGVDSTLKIQPAKLEDSAVYLCASSFREDQPQHFGDGTRLSIL.

The chain employs TRBV27 and TRBJ1-1; D gene uncertain. Germline loops: CDR1 MNHEY, CDR2 SMNVEV (reference sequence). Between the trimmed V and J ends, which lost 6 bases and 5 bases, there was a span of 16 bases. The CDR3 sequence is 14 residues long. The CDR3 is CASSHFEGRTEAFF. CDR3 in DNA: TGTGCCAGCAGCCACTTCGAAGGCAGGACTGAAGCTTTCTTT.

The J gene is TRBJ1-2, the V gene TRBV19; D remains ambiguous. Trimming pared 5 bases from V and 4 bases from J, leaving 11 bases between. The CDR3 is made up of 13 amino acids. Germline loops: CDR1 LNHDA, CDR2 SQIVND (reference sequence). The CDR3 loop reads CASSLINSYGYTF. The CDR3 DNA follows: TGTGCCAGTAGTTTGATTAACTCCTATGGCTACACCTTC.

The rearrangement uses TRBV27 and TRBJ2-7, with 10 bases aligning to TRBD1. The CDR3 has 15 amino acids. Trimming removed 5 bases from V and 3 bases from J; junction bases left unmatched: 7. Per germline, CDR1 MNHEY and CDR2 SMNVEV (reference sequence). The CDR3 spells CASSQGTGEGYEQYF. In DNA form, the CDR3 reads TGTGCCAGCAGTCAGGGGACAGGGGAGGGCTACGAGCAGTACTTC.

CDR3 coding DNA: TGTGCCAGCATCCCCACGAACACTGAAGCTTTCTTT. This sequence encodes CASIPTNTEAFF. V usage is TRBV2 and J usage is TRBJ1-1; D is undetermined. Germline lookup yields CDR1 SNHLY and CDR2 FYNNEI. V was pared by 7 bases and J by 1 base, with 7 bases between. The CDR3 totals 12 residues.

This chain links TRBV6-5 with TRBJ1-1; D uncertain. Trimming took off 6 bases at V and 7 bases at J, with 15 bases between the two ends. The CDR3 length is 13 residues. CDR1 is MNHEY, CDR2 SVGAGI, per germline. CDR3 sequence (DNA): TGTGCCAGCAGGCGCTATTCGGGTGGTGAAGCTTTCTTT. Amino acids: CASRRYSGGEAFF.